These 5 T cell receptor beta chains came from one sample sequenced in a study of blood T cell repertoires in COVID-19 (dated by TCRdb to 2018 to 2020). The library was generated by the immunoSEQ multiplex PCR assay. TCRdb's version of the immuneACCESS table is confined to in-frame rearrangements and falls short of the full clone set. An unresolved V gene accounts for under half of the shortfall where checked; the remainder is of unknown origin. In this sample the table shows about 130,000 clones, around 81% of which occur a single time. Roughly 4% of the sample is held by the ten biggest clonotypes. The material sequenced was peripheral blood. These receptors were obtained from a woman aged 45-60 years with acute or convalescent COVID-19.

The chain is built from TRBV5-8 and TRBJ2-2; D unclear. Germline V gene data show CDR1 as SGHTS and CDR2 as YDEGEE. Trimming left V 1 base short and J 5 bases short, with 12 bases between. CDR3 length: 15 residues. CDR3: CASSLWVAGTGELFF. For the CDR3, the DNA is TGTGCCAGCAGCTTGTGGGTTGCCGGGACCGGGGAGCTGTTTTTT.

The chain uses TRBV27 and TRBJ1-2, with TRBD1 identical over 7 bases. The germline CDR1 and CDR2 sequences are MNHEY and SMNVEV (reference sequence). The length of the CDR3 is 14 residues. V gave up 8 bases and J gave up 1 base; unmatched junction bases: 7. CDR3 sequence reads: CASGRGQVNYGYTF. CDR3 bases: TGTGCCAGCGGGAGAGGACAGGTTAACTATGGCTACACCTTC.

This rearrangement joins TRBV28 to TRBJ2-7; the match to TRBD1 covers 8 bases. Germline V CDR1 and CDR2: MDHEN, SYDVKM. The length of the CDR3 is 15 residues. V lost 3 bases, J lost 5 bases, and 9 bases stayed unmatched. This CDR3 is CASSLGSQGVNEQYF. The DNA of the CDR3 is TGTGCCAGCAGTTTGGGCTCACAGGGGGTCAACGAGCAGTACTTC.

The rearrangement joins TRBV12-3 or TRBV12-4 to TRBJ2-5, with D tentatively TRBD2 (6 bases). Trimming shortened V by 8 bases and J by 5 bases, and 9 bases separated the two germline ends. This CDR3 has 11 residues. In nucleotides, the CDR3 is TGTGCCAGCGCGAGCGGGGAGACCCAGTACTTC. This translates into CASASGETQYF.

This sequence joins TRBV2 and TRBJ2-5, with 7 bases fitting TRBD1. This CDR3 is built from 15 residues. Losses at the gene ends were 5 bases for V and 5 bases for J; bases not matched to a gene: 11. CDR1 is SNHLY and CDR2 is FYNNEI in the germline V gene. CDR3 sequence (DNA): TGTGCCAGCAGTTCCCCGACAGGGACGCGGGAGACCCAGTACTTC. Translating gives CASSSPTGTRETQYF.